This entry concerns a single TCR beta chain. What it recognizes is unknown. One junction end does not reproduce the germline sequence, and a read error may be involved. The germline V gene encodes CDR1 SQVTM and CDR2 ANQGSEA. The CDR3 has 11 residues. Prepared libraries of TCR beta cDNA carried unique molecular identifiers. In TCRdb, the PCR reads were re-called with MiXCR into one record per CDR3 protein. The sample has about 540,000 distinct CDR3 sequences, 30% to 40% seen once. This sample was included in a study of post-analysis software for immune sequencing data. General study findings and limits: Higher frequency in patients than in controls was seen for five TRBV segments, with TRBV5-6, TRBV5-1 and TRBV20-1 among them.

The chain carries TRBV29-1 and TRBJ2-3, with D tentatively TRBD1 (5 bases). The sample consisted of blood. The sequence was obtained from a girl aged 2-17 years with multiple sclerosis. The CDR3 DNA is TGCAGCGTTGACAGCACAGGTACGCAGTATTTT. This gives the protein CSVDSTGTQYF.